Shown below are 30 T cell receptor beta chains from a single sample sequenced in a study of T-cell memory formation after mild COVID-19. TCRdb called the 5' RACE reads again in MiXCR, with one record for every CDR3 protein. The profile shows approximately 490,000 distinct CDR3 sequences, roughly 22% of them singletons. Input material: PBMCs or a T cell subset sorted from them (not recorded which). The receptor set was obtained from an adult woman who had mild COVID-19 (a few samples of this study predate the infection). Cell type and time point are not known.

This clonotype was recorded a few times. At one end, the junction sequence differs from germline, possibly due to a read error. The rearrangement links TRBV7-7 to TRBJ2-5, with D unresolved. Germline CDR1 SSHAT, CDR2 FNYEAQ (reference sequence). This CDR3 region has 13 residues. This CDR3 is CASSLYSTETQYF. The CDR3 DNA reads TGTGCTAGCAGCTTATATAGCACGGAGACCCAGTACTTC.

This clonotype was counted between two and nine times. This chain connects TRBV29-1 to TRBJ2-7; TRBD1 matches 8 bases. J was trimmed by 2 bases and V by 0 bases; bases with no gene match: 9. The germline gives CDR1 SQVTM, CDR2 ANQGSEA. This CDR3 is built from 16 residues. The CDR3 DNA reads TGCAGCGTTGAAGATTCCGGGGCAGGGGGCCCCTACGAGCAGTACTTC. It encodes CSVEDSGAGGPYEQYF.

The chain couples TRBV9 to TRBJ2-1; D possibly corresponds to TRBD2 (6 bases). This CDR3 region has 15 residues. Germline V gene data show CDR1 as SGDLS and CDR2 as YYNGEE. The germline V and J ends were trimmed by 4 bases and 0 bases, with 11 bases remaining between them. Written as DNA, the CDR3 is TGTGCCAGCAGCAAGGGACTTGGCTCCTACAATGAGCAGTTCTTC. It codes for CASSKGLGSYNEQFF.

There are many counts of this clonotype. V gene TRBV9 combines with J gene TRBJ1-2; D remains unclear. The CDR3 consists of 11 residues. The V and J ends lost 0 bases and 6 bases respectively, with 3 bases between them. Germline V lookup: CDR1 SGDLS, CDR2 YYNGEE. CDR3 DNA sequence: TGTGCCAGCAGCGTAGGCGATGGCTACACCTTC. Translated: CASSVGDGYTF. Drawing the rest from reference TRBV9 and TRBJ1-2, the complete variable domain is DSGVTQTPKHLITATGQRVTLRCSPRSGDLSVYWYQQSLDQGLQFLIQYYNGEERAKGNILERFSAQQFPDLHSELNLSSLELGDSALYFCASSVGDGYTFGSGTRLTVV.

The gene calls are TRBV6-6 and TRBJ2-7, with D perhaps TRBD1 (5 bases). Trimming took 6 bases from V and 5 from J, leaving 11 bases between them. This CDR3 comprises 12 residues. Per germline, CDR1 MNHNY and CDR2 SVGAGI (reference sequence). CDR3 sequence: CASRPAGNEQYF. CDR3 DNA sequence: TGTGCCAGCAGGCCAGCAGGGAACGAGCAGTACTTC.

The J gene is TRBJ2-5, the V gene TRBV6-5; D might be TRBD1 (5 bases). Germline CDR1 and CDR2: MNHEY and SVGAGI. This CDR3 contains 16 residues. V lost 3 bases, J lost 4 bases, and 18 bases lay in between. The CDR3 loop is CASSYESQGYLETQYF. In DNA form, the CDR3 reads TGTGCCAGCAGTTATGAGAGTCAGGGATACCTAGAGACCCAGTACTTC.

This chain connects TRBV10-3 to TRBJ1-1; TRBD1 matches at 8 bases. The CDR3 is 15 amino acids. Germline CDR1 is ENHRY and CDR2 is SYGVKD. V lost 9 bases to trimming and J lost 1 base; unmatched junction nucleotides: 10. The CDR3 is CAIRTGLVRNTEAFF. For the CDR3, the DNA is TGTGCCATACGGACAGGGCTGGTGAGGAACACTGAAGCTTTCTTT.

There are a few counts of this clonotype. The rearrangement joins TRBV12-5 to TRBJ2-3, with TRBD2 identical over 9 bases. With V trimmed by 1 base and J by 0 bases, 5 bases remained unmatched. This CDR3 is 17 amino acids long. Looked up from germline, CDR1 is LGHNT and CDR2 is FRNRAP. The CDR3 DNA reads as TGTGCTAGTGGTTTGGGGGTAGCGGGAGCTAGCACAGATACGCAGTATTTT. Translating gives CASGLGVAGASTDTQYF.

This clonotype appeared a few times. V usage is TRBV9 and J usage is TRBJ2-3; the D gene could be TRBD1 or TRBD2 (5 bases each). The germline V gene encodes CDR1 SGDLS and CDR2 YYNGEE. The germline V and J ends were trimmed by 0 bases and 2 bases, with 10 bases remaining between them. There are 15 residues in the CDR3. The CDR3 reads CASSVELGVTDTQYF. CDR3 sequence (DNA): TGTGCCAGCAGCGTAGAGTTGGGGGTCACAGATACGCAGTATTTT.

This clonotype was detected only a few times. The gene calls are TRBV10-3 and TRBJ2-1; 9 bases align to TRBD1. The germline V gene has CDR1 ENHRY and CDR2 SYGVKD. The CDR3 contains 16 residues. The junction had 6 bases not matched to a gene; V was cut back by 4 bases and J by 2 bases. CDR3 nucleotide sequence: TGTGCCATCAGTGGAGGGGGGGACAGGGCCTACAATGAGCAGTTCTTC. Encoded protein: CAISGGGDRAYNEQFF.

This chain uses TRBV7-2 with TRBJ2-5, with 7 bases that match TRBD2. The CDR3 has 16 residues. Trimming cost V 2 bases and J 5 bases; bases outside gene matches: 11. Germline V gives CDR1 SGHTA, CDR2 FQGNSA. CDR3 sequence (DNA): TGTGCCAGCAGCTTAATGGGCGGGAGTAATCGCGAGACCCAGTACTTC. Protein: CASSLMGGSNRETQYF.

The table lists this clonotype with a few counts. The chain has TRBV12-3 or TRBV12-4 and TRBJ1-2; D gene unclear. The CDR3 sequence is 14 residues long. V was shortened by 6 bases and J by 4 bases, with 15 bases between the two germline ends. CDR3 amino acids: CASRPAGTGYGYTF. The CDR3 DNA reads TGTGCCAGCAGACCGGCCGGCACGGGCTATGGCTACACCTTC.

With respect to this clonotype: Its ends do not fully match the called genes, so a read error is possible. The chain joins TRBV12-3 or TRBV12-4 to TRBJ1-2; 8 nucleotides match TRBD1. The CDR3 is made up of 15 amino acids. CDR3 protein: CACSGGLQRTGGYTF. The DNA for the CDR3 is TGTGCCTGCAGCGGGGGACTCCAGAGGACAGGGGGCTACACCTTC.

This clonotype has just a few counts. The genes are TRBV11-2 and TRBJ2-1; 9 bases are a match to TRBD2. J lost 3 bases, V lost 6 bases, and 3 bases had no gene match. Germline lookup yields CDR1 SGHAT and CDR2 FQNNGV. The CDR3 has 14 amino acids. Written as DNA, the CDR3 is TGTGCCAGCAGTCGCGGGGGGGGCTACAATGAGCAGTTCTTC. Protein sequence: CASSRGGGYNEQFF.

This clonotype was observed many times. The rearrangement joins TRBV5-1 to TRBJ2-2, with a tentative D call TRBD2 (5 bases). CDR3 size: 16 residues. The germline CDR1 and CDR2 sequences are SGHRS and YFSETQ. V lost 4 bases to trimming and J lost 1 base, with 14 bases between them. Here the CDR3 reads CASSPGERMNTGELFF. In nucleotides, the CDR3 is TGCGCCAGCAGCCCCGGGGAGCGGATGAACACCGGGGAGCTGTTTTTT.

This clonotype was observed a handful of times. The chain employs TRBV29-1 and TRBJ2-4; 8 positions match TRBD2. Germline CDR1 reads SQVTM; CDR2 reads ANQGSEA. The CDR3 totals 13 residues. J was trimmed by 8 bases and V by 7 bases; bases with no gene match: 10. Here the CDR3 reads CSARPGGVDIQYF. The DNA of the CDR3 is TGCAGCGCCCGCCCCGGGGGGGTTGACATTCAGTACTTC.

This clonotype was detected a few times. V is TRBV30 and J is TRBJ2-7, with D perhaps being TRBD1 or TRBD2 (5 bases each). The CDR3 runs 14 residues. CDR1 and CDR2 (germline): GTSNPN, SVGIG (reference sequence). The V and J ends lost 2 bases and 5 bases respectively, with 16 bases between them. CDR3 DNA sequence: TGTGCCTGGAGTTTGTGGGACCTGGGCGACGAGCAGTACTTC. It specifies CAWSLWDLGDEQYF.

This clonotype was counted a few times. The J gene is TRBJ2-3, the V gene TRBV24-1, with D possibly being TRBD2 (5 bases). Germline V CDR1 and CDR2: KGHDR, SFDVKD. V shed 12 bases and J shed 6 bases, with 21 bases lying between them. The CDR3 length is 14 residues. The CDR3 DNA reads as TGTGCCCCTTTCCGCCAAGGGAGTAAGGATACGCAGTATTTT. Its translation is CAPFRQGSKDTQYF.

The chain is built from TRBV29-1 and TRBJ2-7; D not certain. Deletions cut 4 bases from V and 3 bases from J, with 4 bases between. The V gene's germline CDR1 is SQVTM and CDR2 ANQGSEA. The CDR3 has 10 amino acids. In nucleotides, the CDR3 is TGCAGCGTTGTCAGCTACGAGCAGTACTTC. It yields the protein CSVVSYEQYF.

The V call is TRBV3-1, the J call TRBJ1-3; perhaps TRBD1 as D (5 bases). Per the germline V gene, CDR1 is LGHDT and CDR2 is YNNKEL (reference sequence). Trimming took off 0 bases at V and 0 bases at J, with 12 bases between the two ends. The CDR3 is made up of 17 amino acids. The CDR3 DNA follows: TGTGCCAGCAGCCAAGACCCGGGACCCAGCTCTGGAAACACCATATATTTT. This encodes CASSQDPGPSSGNTIYF.

J is TRBJ1-2 and V is TRBV15; unclear D gene. The CDR3 contains 16 residues. Germline lookup yields CDR1 LNHNV and CDR2 YYDKDF (reference sequence). The V end lost 0 bases, the J end lost 5 bases, and 16 bases lay between the germline ends. The DNA of the CDR3 is TGTGCCACCAGCAGAGATTCGGGTATTCCGGGATATGGCTACACCTTC. Its translation is CATSRDSGIPGYGYTF.

This clonotype was picked up a small number of times. This chain joins TRBV6-6 and TRBJ2-7, with D possibly TRBD1 on 5 matching bases. CDR1 and CDR2 (germline): MNHNY, SVGAGI (reference sequence). V lost 6 bases, J lost 7 bases, and 13 bases lay in between. CDR3 length equals 12 residues. CDR3 sequence: CASSFVKGEQYF. The DNA of the CDR3 is TGTGCCAGCAGCTTTGTAAAGGGGGAGCAGTACTTC.

This clonotype turned up a few times. The genes are TRBV7-9 and TRBJ1-1; D uncertain. Trimming cost V 0 bases and J 1 base, with 12 bases left between them. The CDR3 runs 16 residues. The germline V gene encodes CDR1 SEHNR and CDR2 FQNEAQ (reference sequence). CDR3 DNA: TGTGCCAGCAGCTTAGCGCGTATTCCGGGGAACACTGAAGCTTTCTTT. Translating it yields CASSLARIPGNTEAFF.

The chain carries TRBV30 and TRBJ2-7, with 11 bases matching TRBD2. The CDR3 extends over 12 amino acids. Germline CDR1 GTSNPN, CDR2 SVGIG (reference sequence). V was pared by 7 bases and J by 3 bases, with 2 bases of the junction left unmatched. The CDR3 here is CAFTSGSYEQYF. CDR3 DNA: TGTGCCTTTACTAGCGGGAGCTACGAGCAGTACTTC.

This clonotype was seen more than once but under ten times. The J gene is TRBJ2-3, the V gene TRBV5-1; D might be TRBD2 (5 bases). The CDR3 spans 20 residues. V lost 5 bases and J lost 6, with 34 bases in between. Germline V gene sequence: CDR1 SGHRS, CDR2 YFSETQ. The CDR3 DNA follows: TGCGCCAGCAGTTCCAGAGGGCCGGCGTACCTCACGACGGTATTCGATACGCAGTATTTT. This sequence encodes CASSSRGPAYLTTVFDTQYF.

The rearrangement uses TRBV7-3 and TRBJ1-1, with TRBD1 matching 7 bases. CDR1 is SGHTA and CDR2 is FQGTGA in the germline V gene. The CDR3 loop spans 14 amino acids. J gave up 4 bases and V 5 bases, and 7 bases lay outside the gene matches. CDR3 in amino acids: CASSKLSGGTEAFF. The CDR3 coding sequence is TGTGCCAGCAGCAAACTGTCAGGGGGCACTGAAGCTTTCTTT. Complete variable domain (other parts from reference TRBV7-3 and TRBJ1-1): GAGVSQTPSNKVTEKGKYVELRCDPISGHTALYWYRQSLGQGPEFLIYFQGTGAADDSGLPNDRFFAVRPEGSVSTLKIQRTERGDSAVYLCASSKLSGGTEAFFGQGTRLTVV.

This clonotype showed up just a few times. The V gene is TRBV7-6, the J gene TRBJ2-5, with 10 positions matching TRBD2. CDR3 size: 14 residues. V trimming: 1 base; J trimming: 6 bases; junction bases outside the gene matches: 2. The germline CDR1 and CDR2 sequences are SGHVS and FNYEAQ. The CDR3 here is CASSLEGLAKTQYF. The CDR3 nucleotides are TGTGCCAGCAGCTTAGAGGGACTAGCGAAGACCCAGTACTTC.

The chain combines TRBV29-1 with TRBJ2-1, with TRBD2 matching over 9 bases. Germline lookup yields CDR1 SQVTM and CDR2 ANQGSEA. The CDR3 contains 14 residues. The V segment lost 4 bases and the J segment 6 bases; nucleotides outside the gene matches: 7. CDR3 sequence reads: CSVGVAGGPNEQFF. The CDR3 DNA reads TGCAGCGTTGGGGTGGCGGGAGGGCCCAATGAGCAGTTCTTC.

This clonotype was counted a few times. This chain uses TRBV7-2 with TRBJ2-1, with 10 bases fitting TRBD2. V was pared by 7 bases and J by 10 bases, with 13 bases of the junction left unmatched. CDR1 is SGHTA and CDR2 is FQGNSA in the germline V gene. The CDR3 extends over 15 amino acids. The CDR3 coding sequence is TGTGCCAGCACCCCTAGCGGGAGTGGGTTTGGGGAGCAGTTCTTC. This gives the protein CASTPSGSGFGEQFF.

The J gene is TRBJ2-2, the V gene TRBV4-1; 14 bases match TRBD2. V lost 8 bases, J lost 7 bases, and 6 bases stayed unmatched. The CDR3 extends over 15 amino acids. CDR1 is MGHRA and CDR2 is YSYEKL in the germline V gene. The CDR3 spells CASRLAGGRSGELFF. For the CDR3, the DNA is TGCGCCAGCCGACTAGCGGGGGGGCGAAGCGGGGAGCTGTTTTTT.